This is a list of T cell receptor beta chains from one sample in a study of T cells in Graves' hyperthyroidism and ophthalmopathy. TCRdb re-called the multiplex PCR reads with MiXCR, one entry per CDR3 protein. The sample records 500,000 to 750,000 distinct CDR3 sequences, around 14% being singletons. Sample: blood. All receptors derive from a woman between 25 and 40 years old with Graves' hyperthyroidism. Both conserved end residues are part of each CDR3. D genes are given only for firm matches. For some rows the clone size is stated as once, few or many, or as a class when expanded; others skip it.

length: 14
J: TRBJ2-3
size: few
V: TRBV25-1
D: TRBD2
CDR3: CASSSAGGSDTQYF
DNA: TGTGCCAGCAGTAGCGCGGGAGGATCAGATACGCAGTATTTT

length: 14
J: TRBJ2-7
size: many
V: TRBV7-9
D: NA
CDR3: CASSLSGRDPEQYF
DNA: TGTGCCAGCAGCTTATCCGGCCGAGACCCCGAGCAGTACTTC

length: 16
J: TRBJ2-7
size: many
V: TRBV6-2/TRBV6-3
D: NA
CDR3: CASSLNPDKLIGEQYF
DNA: TGTGCCAGCAGCCTCAACCCCGATAAACTCATCGGGGAGCAGTACTTC

length: 14
J: TRBJ2-7
size: many
V: TRBV12-3/TRBV12-4
D: TRBD2
CDR3: CASNLGGVAYEQYF
DNA: TGTGCCAGCAACCTGGGAGGGGTTGCCTACGAGCAGTACTTC

length: 18
J: TRBJ1-5
size: once
V: TRBV19
D: TRBD1
CDR3: CASRRGQGRISSNQPQHF
DNA: TGTGCCAGTAGAAGGGGACAGGGGAGAATATCTAGCAATCAGCCCCAGCATTTT

length: 12
J: TRBJ2-1
size: NA
V: TRBV19
D: NA
CDR3: CASSMRVYEQFF
DNA: TGTGCCAGTAGTATGAGAGTCTATGAGCAGTTCTTC

length: 15
J: TRBJ2-6
size: few
V: TRBV30
D: NA
CDR3: CAWLILDSGANVLTF
DNA: TGTGCCTGGCTGATTTTGGACTCTGGGGCCAACGTCCTGACTTTC

length: 15
J: TRBJ2-2
size: few
V: TRBV19
D: TRBD2
CDR3: CASRKSGRGTGELFF
DNA: TGTGCCAGTAGAAAAAGCGGGAGAGGCACCGGGGAGCTGTTTTTT

length: 13
J: TRBJ2-7
size: few
V: TRBV11-2
D: NA
CDR3: CASSLLGTYEQYF
DNA: TGTGCCAGCAGCTTACTCGGGACCTACGAGCAGTACTTC

length: 14
J: TRBJ2-7
size: many
V: TRBV27
D: NA
CDR3: CASSLSPSSYEQYF
DNA: TGTGCCAGCAGTTTATCGCCCAGCTCCTACGAGCAGTACTTC

length: 15
J: TRBJ2-1
size: few
V: TRBV20-1
D: NA
CDR3: CSARDSGGTYNEQFF
DNA: TGCAGTGCTAGAGATAGCGGCGGGACCTACAATGAGCAGTTCTTC

length: 16
J: TRBJ2-1
size: many
V: TRBV12-3/TRBV12-4
D: TRBD2
CDR3: CASSFQTSDFVNEQFF
DNA: TGTGCCAGCAGTTTTCAGACTAGCGATTTCGTAAATGAGCAGTTCTTC

length: 15
J: TRBJ2-3
size: many
V: TRBV28
D: TRBD2
CDR3: CASRVAGGYTDTQYF
DNA: TGTGCCAGCAGAGTAGCGGGAGGGTACACAGATACGCAGTATTTT

length: 15
J: TRBJ2-3
size: many
V: TRBV29-1
D: TRBD2
CDR3: CSVGVTSGSTDTQYF
DNA: TGCAGCGTTGGGGTCACTAGCGGGAGCACAGATACGCAGTATTTT

length: 15
J: TRBJ2-5
size: NA
V: TRBV7-3
D: TRBD1
CDR3: CASRADRGQGETQYF
DNA: TGTGCCAGCAGAGCCGACAGGGGGCAGGGGGAGACCCAGTACTTC

length: 15
J: TRBJ1-2
size: many
V: TRBV12-3/TRBV12-4
D: NA
CDR3: CASSLRQALNYGYTF
DNA: TGTGCCAGCAGCTTACGACAGGCCCTAAACTATGGCTACACCTTC

length: 14
J: TRBJ2-1
size: many
V: TRBV20-1
D: TRBD2
CDR3: CSLGLAGGKSEQFF
DNA: TGCAGCCTCGGACTAGCGGGGGGTAAGAGTGAGCAGTTCTTC

length: 14
J: TRBJ1-2
size: few
V: TRBV28
D: NA
CDR3: CASSSSGTPYGYTF
DNA: TGTGCCAGCAGTTCATCCGGGACACCGTATGGCTACACCTTC

length: 18
J: TRBJ2-1
size: few
V: TRBV9
D: NA
CDR3: CASSGEGADPSSYNEQFF
DNA: TGTGCCAGCAGCGGAGAAGGGGCGGACCCATCCTCCTACAATGAGCAGTTCTTC

length: 15
J: TRBJ2-3
size: few
V: TRBV3-1
D: TRBD2
CDR3: CASSHTSGGTDTQYF
DNA: TGTGCCAGCAGCCACACTAGCGGGGGCACAGATACGCAGTATTTT

length: 14
J: TRBJ1-2
size: many
V: TRBV3-1
D: NA
CDR3: CASSPTSGGWGYTF
DNA: TGTGCCAGCAGCCCAACGTCGGGGGGTTGGGGCTACACCTTC

length: 18
J: TRBJ2-5
size: many
V: TRBV6-1
D: NA
CDR3: CASSGTLGKGGSKETQYF
DNA: TGTGCCAGCAGCGGGACTTTGGGAAAAGGGGGATCTAAAGAGACCCAGTACTTC

length: 16
J: TRBJ1-4
size: NA
V: TRBV7-3
D: TRBD1
CDR3: CASSPGTGGRGEKLFF
DNA: TGTGCCAGCAGCCCGGGGACAGGGGGACGGGGCGAAAAACTGTTTTTT

length: 15
J: TRBJ2-3
size: many
V: TRBV2
D: NA
CDR3: CASSNRGSTTDTQYF
DNA: TGTGCCAGCAGTAATCGCGGGTCTACCACAGATACGCAGTATTTT

length: 16
J: TRBJ2-1
size: many
V: TRBV7-2
D: TRBD2
CDR3: CASSPTRLAGEDEQFF
DNA: TGTGCCAGCAGCCCAACACGACTAGCGGGAGAGGATGAGCAGTTCTTC

length: 12
J: TRBJ2-2
size: many
V: TRBV7-2
D: NA
CDR3: CASNRDTGELFF
DNA: TGTGCCAGCAACAGAGACACCGGGGAGCTGTTTTTT

length: 15
J: TRBJ2-7
size: many
V: TRBV28
D: NA
CDR3: CASSLLGGSTYEQYF
DNA: TGTGCCAGCAGTTTATTGGGGGGCAGCACCTACGAGCAGTACTTC

length: 15
J: TRBJ1-4
size: many
V: TRBV12-3/TRBV12-4
D: TRBD1
CDR3: CASSLDGQGSEKLFF
DNA: TGTGCCAGCAGTTTAGACGGACAGGGAAGCGAAAAACTGTTTTTT

length: 13
J: TRBJ1-2
size: once
V: TRBV7-9
D: NA
CDR3: CASSPEAFYGYTF
DNA: TGTGCCAGCAGCCCCGAGGCATTCTATGGCTACACCTTC

length: 15
J: TRBJ1-2
size: few
V: TRBV4-3
D: TRBD1
CDR3: CASSQGRTGMNGYTF
DNA: TGCGCCAGCAGCCAAGGCCGGACAGGGATGAATGGCTACACCTTC

length: 17
J: TRBJ2-1
size: NA
V: TRBV28
D: TRBD1
CDR3: CASQSPIGTGAYNEQFF
DNA: TGTGCCAGCCAAAGTCCGATCGGGACAGGGGCCTACAATGAGCAGTTCTTC

length: 14
J: TRBJ2-7
size: few
V: TRBV5-1
D: NA
CDR3: CASSLGWQGYEQYF
DNA: TGCGCCAGCAGCTTGGGGTGGCAGGGCTACGAGCAGTACTTC

length: 17
J: TRBJ2-1
size: few
V: TRBV4-1
D: NA
CDR3: CASSQDSSPSPYNEQFF
DNA: TGCGCCAGCAGCCAAGATTCTAGCCCGTCCCCCTACAATGAGCAGTTCTTC

length: 14
J: TRBJ1-6
size: many
V: TRBV7-9
D: NA
CDR3: CASSAVTDNSPLHF
DNA: TGTGCCAGCAGCGCGGTGACGGACAATTCACCCCTCCACTTT

length: 16
J: TRBJ2-2
size: NA
V: TRBV5-1
D: TRBD2
CDR3: CASSLTSSGATGELFF
DNA: TGCGCCAGCAGCTTGACGTCTAGCGGAGCCACCGGGGAGCTGTTTTTT

length: 16
J: TRBJ2-6
size: NA
V: TRBV7-2
D: NA
CDR3: CASSLAGNSGANVLTF
DNA: TGTGCCAGCAGCTTGGCCGGGAACTCTGGGGCCAACGTCCTGACTTTC

length: 15
J: TRBJ2-2
size: many
V: TRBV3-1
D: TRBD1
CDR3: CASSQGRGYTGELFF
DNA: TGTGCCAGCAGCCAAGGCAGGGGGTACACCGGGGAGCTGTTTTTT

length: 14
J: TRBJ2-1
size: few
V: TRBV19
D: TRBD1
CDR3: CASSPQQMTGRQFF
DNA: TGTGCCAGTAGTCCACAGCAAATGACAGGGAGGCAGTTCTTC

length: 16
J: TRBJ1-4
size: few
V: TRBV7-9
D: NA
CDR3: CASSSQPGPKGEKLFF
DNA: TGTGCCAGCAGCTCCCAGCCGGGCCCTAAAGGGGAAAAACTGTTTTTT